The 14 T cell receptor beta chains below all came from one sample that was sequenced in a study of T cells after yellow fever vaccination. Via MiXCR, TCRdb re-called the 5' RACE reads, giving one row per CDR3 protein. The data show about 150,000 distinct CDR3 sequences, approximately 6.6% seen once. The sample here was CD4+ T cells sorted from PBMCs, taken 10 days after the yellow fever booster vaccination. The receptor source for this set is a man under 40 who received the YFV17D yellow fever vaccine.

This clonotype was picked up many times. The chain carries TRBV12-3 or TRBV12-4 and TRBJ2-5, with D perhaps given as TRBD1 or TRBD2 (6 bases each). The CDR3 extends over 15 amino acids. V lost 3 bases, J lost 5 bases, and 16 bases lay in between. The CDR3 DNA reads TGTGCCAGCAGTTTCATTGGCGGAGGGGGGGAGACCCAGTACTTC. Translating gives CASSFIGGGGETQYF.

This clonotype was recorded many times. This CDR3 reads CASSFDSRYNEQFF. The CDR3 nucleotides read TGCGCCAGCAGCTTTGATAGCAGATACAATGAGCAGTTCTTC. J is TRBJ2-1 and V is TRBV5-1; no firm D call. From germline, CDR1 is SGHRS and CDR2 YFSETQ. CDR3 length: 14 residues. V was shortened by 2 bases and J by 4 bases, with 10 bases between the two germline ends.

This clonotype came up many times. The chain recombines TRBV7-2 with TRBJ1-5; D possibly corresponds to TRBD1 (5 bases). V gave up 1 base and J gave up 6 bases, with 13 bases separating them. Germline CDR1 is SGHTA and CDR2 is FQGNSA. CDR3 size: 15 residues. The CDR3: CASSLEYPGIQPQHF. CDR3 DNA: TGTGCCAGCAGCTTAGAATACCCAGGGATTCAGCCCCAGCATTTT.

The table lists this clonotype with many counts. The genes are TRBV5-1 and TRBJ2-6, with D hard to call. Trimming pared 4 bases from V and 0 bases from J, leaving 8 bases between. This CDR3 is built from 15 residues. CDR1 is SGHRS and CDR2 is YFSETQ in the germline V gene. The CDR3 loop is CASSPQASGANVLTF. CDR3 DNA sequence: TGCGCCAGCAGCCCTCAAGCCTCTGGGGCCAACGTCCTGACTTTC.

This clonotype was observed many times. The rearrangement uses TRBV24-1 and TRBJ2-1, with D maybe TRBD1 (5 bases). Germline values: CDR1 KGHDR, CDR2 SFDVKD. The CDR3 consists of 14 residues. V dropped 5 bases and J dropped 3 bases, with 10 bases sitting between them. The DNA for the CDR3 is TGTGCCACCAGTGTGCAGGGTAACTACAATGAGCAGTTCTTC. Its translation is CATSVQGNYNEQFF.

This clonotype was counted at least ten times. The rearrangement links TRBV5-1 to TRBJ1-2; weak D call: TRBD1 (6 bases). CDR1 is SGHRS, CDR2 YFSETQ, per germline. V was shortened by 4 bases and J by 3 bases, with 10 bases between the two germline ends. The CDR3 covers 13 residues. This CDR3 is CASSLRTDYGYTF. CDR3 sequence (DNA): TGCGCCAGCAGCCTGCGGACAGACTATGGCTACACCTTC.

This clonotype was observed a few times. The gene calls are TRBV5-1 and TRBJ2-7; the D call may be TRBD1 or TRBD2 (5 bases each). Trimming pared 4 bases from V and 7 bases from J, leaving 21 bases between. The germline V gene has CDR1 SGHRS and CDR2 YFSETQ. The CDR3 contains 15 residues. The DNA for the CDR3 is TGCGCCAGCAGCACGACCGGGACCCGAGGGGTGGAGCAGTACTTC. This gives the protein CASSTTGTRGVEQYF.

This clonotype was picked up many times. CDR3 coding DNA: TGCGCCAGCAGCTTGGCTCAGGGAACCAAAAACATTCAGTACTTC. It codes for CASSLAQGTKNIQYF. The chain couples TRBV5-1 to TRBJ2-4, with D possibly matching TRBD1 (5 bases). This CDR3 region has 15 residues. Germline assignment: CDR1 SGHRS and CDR2 YFSETQ. Trimming removed 0 bases at V and 2 bases at J, with 9 bases between.

There are many counts of this clonotype. The chain is built from TRBV6-2 or TRBV6-3 and TRBJ2-1, with D perhaps TRBD2 (5 bases). Trimming took 5 bases from V and 7 from J, leaving 9 bases between them. Germline V CDR1 and CDR2: MNHEY, SVGEGT. The CDR3 length is 12 residues. The CDR3 sequence: CASSLIANEQFF. The DNA of the CDR3 is TGTGCCAGCAGTCTCATAGCGAATGAGCAGTTCTTC.

Many counts were recorded for this clonotype. The chain recombines TRBV6-5 with TRBJ2-7; D gene ambiguous. V lost 6 bases and J 3 bases, leaving 18 bases between the germline ends. Per the germline V gene, CDR1 is MNHEY and CDR2 is SVGAGI. The CDR3 spans 15 residues. The CDR3 DNA reads TGTGCCAGCAGAACCAACAGCAACCCAAACTACGAGCAGTACTTC. This translates into CASRTNSNPNYEQYF.

This clonotype came up many times. The junction shows a germline mismatch at one end, possibly a read error. The rearrangement joins TRBV28 to TRBJ2-2; no reliable D call. Germline values: CDR1 MDHEN, CDR2 SYDVKM. The CDR3 is 11 amino acids. CDR3 coding DNA: TGTGCCAGCAAGGAGACCGCGGAGCTGTTTTTT. Translating it yields CASKETAELFF.

The sample holds many counts of this clonotype. This chain connects TRBV5-1 to TRBJ2-7; D not certain. CDR1 is SGHRS, CDR2 YFSETQ, per germline. CDR3 size: 12 residues. The ends were cut back, 4 bases at V and 6 bases at J, with 11 bases in the middle. The CDR3, as DNA: TGCGCCAGCAGCGCCAGTGGTCCCGAGCAGTACTTC. As protein: CASSASGPEQYF. Variable domain in full (rest from reference TRBV5-1 and TRBJ2-7): KAGVTQTPRYLIKTRGQQVTLSCSPISGHRSVSWYQQTPGQGLQFLFEYFSETQRNKGNFPGRFSGRQFSNSRSEMNVSTLELGDSALYLCASSASGPEQYFGPGTRLTVT.

This clonotype was found many times. The CDR3 reads CASRTSGADTQYF. The CDR3 DNA reads as TGTGCCAGTCGGACTAGCGGGGCAGATACGCAGTATTTT. The rearrangement links TRBV2 to TRBJ2-3; TRBD2 matches 12 bases. J lost 4 bases, V lost 9 bases, and 2 bases had no gene match. Germline CDR1 and CDR2: SNHLY and FYNNEI. This CDR3 contains 13 residues.

This clonotype has ten or more counts. CDR3 protein: CSAWTTQIFKNEQFF. CDR3 DNA sequence: TGCAGTGCTTGGACTACCCAGATATTTAAGAATGAGCAGTTCTTC. The gene calls are TRBV20-1 and TRBJ2-1, with TRBD2 as a possible D gene (6 bases). Germline V CDR1 and CDR2: DFQATT, SNEGSKA (reference sequence). Between the trimmed V and J ends, which lost 5 bases and 7 bases, there was a span of 21 bases. The length of the CDR3 is 15 residues.